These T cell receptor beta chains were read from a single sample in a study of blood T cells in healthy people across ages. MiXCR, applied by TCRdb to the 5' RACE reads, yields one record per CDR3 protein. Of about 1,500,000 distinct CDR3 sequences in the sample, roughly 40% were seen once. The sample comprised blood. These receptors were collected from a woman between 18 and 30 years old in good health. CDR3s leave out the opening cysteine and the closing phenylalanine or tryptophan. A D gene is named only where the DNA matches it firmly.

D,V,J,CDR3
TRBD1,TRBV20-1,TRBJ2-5,SAQDRGQETQY
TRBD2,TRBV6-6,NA,ASSYSRDYNEQY
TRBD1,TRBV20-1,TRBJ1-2,SAKAETGGTGYGYT
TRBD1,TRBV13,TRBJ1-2,ASSDRTGTGFYGYT
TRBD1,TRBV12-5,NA,ASGSDRGFYEQY
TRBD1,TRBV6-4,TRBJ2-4,ASSSRDRGRGQNIQY
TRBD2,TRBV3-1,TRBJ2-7,ASSHVREGRYEQY
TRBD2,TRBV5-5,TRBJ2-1,ASSLRLAGDKYEQF
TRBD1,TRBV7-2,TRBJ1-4,ACSPRQGTGEKLF
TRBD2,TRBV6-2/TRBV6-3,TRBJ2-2,ASSYSTSGGANTGELF
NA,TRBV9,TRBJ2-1,ASSWGLSYNEQF
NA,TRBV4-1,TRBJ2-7,ASSQAFSPRGYEQY
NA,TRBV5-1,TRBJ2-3,ASSPYSPGSTDTQY
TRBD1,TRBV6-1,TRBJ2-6,ASSRQGALSGANVLT
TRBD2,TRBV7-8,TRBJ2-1,ASVAGGPGFNEQF
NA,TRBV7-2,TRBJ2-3,AGSLEDRVHTDTQY
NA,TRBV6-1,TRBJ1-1,ASIEQSNGRNTEAF
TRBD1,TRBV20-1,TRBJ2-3,SASRDRGTDTQY
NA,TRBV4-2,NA,ASSQEFGGGAHEQY
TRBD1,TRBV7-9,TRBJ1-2,ASSPDGWGQASLYNYGYT
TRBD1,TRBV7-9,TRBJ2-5,ASSTGTDPTMY
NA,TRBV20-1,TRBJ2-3,SAGGLADTQY
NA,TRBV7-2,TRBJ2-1,ASSSPLIDIYSYNEQF
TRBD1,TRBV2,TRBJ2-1,ASKRDRGHEQF
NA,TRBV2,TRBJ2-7,ASRRGFEQY
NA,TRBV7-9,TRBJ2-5,ASSSEGVIQETQY
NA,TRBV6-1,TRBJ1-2,ARGSTLGGYT
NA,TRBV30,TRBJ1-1,AWSVLDTEAF
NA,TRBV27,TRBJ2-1,ASSLSPLSSYNEQF
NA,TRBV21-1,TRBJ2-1,ASSKGAHEQF
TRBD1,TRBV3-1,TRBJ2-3,ASSQGGQGRLDTQY
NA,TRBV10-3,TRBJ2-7,ATQSPRTSYEQY
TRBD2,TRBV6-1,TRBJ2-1,ASSEEGLAGPFWENEQF
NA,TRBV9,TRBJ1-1,ASSVDGGSRTEAF
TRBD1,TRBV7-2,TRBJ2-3,ASSPPTGGRQDTQY
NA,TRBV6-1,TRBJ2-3,ASGGGQQTDTQY